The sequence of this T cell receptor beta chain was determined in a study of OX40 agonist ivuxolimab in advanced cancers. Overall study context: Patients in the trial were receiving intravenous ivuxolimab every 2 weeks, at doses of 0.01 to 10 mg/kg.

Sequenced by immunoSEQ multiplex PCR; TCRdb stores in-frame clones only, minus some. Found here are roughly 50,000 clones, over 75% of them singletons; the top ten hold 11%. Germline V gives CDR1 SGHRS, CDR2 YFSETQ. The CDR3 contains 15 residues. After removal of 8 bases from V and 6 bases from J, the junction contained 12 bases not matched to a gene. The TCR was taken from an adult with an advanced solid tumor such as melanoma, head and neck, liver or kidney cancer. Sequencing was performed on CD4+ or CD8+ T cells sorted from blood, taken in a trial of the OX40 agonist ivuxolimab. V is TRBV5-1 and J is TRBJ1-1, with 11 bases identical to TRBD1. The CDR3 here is CASISGTGGSAEAFF. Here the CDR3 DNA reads TGCGCCAGTATATCCGGGACAGGGGGAAGCGCTGAAGCTTTCTTT.